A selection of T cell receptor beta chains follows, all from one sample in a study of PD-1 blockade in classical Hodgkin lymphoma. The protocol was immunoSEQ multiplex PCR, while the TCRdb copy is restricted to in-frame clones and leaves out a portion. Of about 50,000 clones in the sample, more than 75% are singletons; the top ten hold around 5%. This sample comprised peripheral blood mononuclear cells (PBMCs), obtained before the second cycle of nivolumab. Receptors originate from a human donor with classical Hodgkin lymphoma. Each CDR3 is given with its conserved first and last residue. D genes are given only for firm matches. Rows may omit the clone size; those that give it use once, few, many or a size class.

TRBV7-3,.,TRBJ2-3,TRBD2,TGTGCCAGCAGCTTCCGAGCGGGGGCAGATACGCAGTATTTT,CASSFRAGADTQYF
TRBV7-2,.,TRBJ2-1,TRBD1,TGTGCCAGCAGCTTCATCGTCACTGGGACAGAATACAATGAGCAGTTCTTC,CASSFIVTGTEYNEQFF
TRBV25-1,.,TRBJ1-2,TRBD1,TGTGCCAGCAGTGGCCCATCGACAGGGGGCCTTTTTTATGGCTACACCTTC,CASSGPSTGGLFYGYTF
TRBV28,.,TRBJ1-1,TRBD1,TGTGCCAGCAGTCCGGTCGGGACAGGGGGCGCAAGTGAAGCTTTCTTT,CASSPVGTGGASEAFF
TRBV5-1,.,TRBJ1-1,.,TGCGCCAGCAGCTTGGGTACAGGGAACACTGAAGCTTTCTTT,CASSLGTGNTEAFF
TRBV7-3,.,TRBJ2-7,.,TGTGCCAGCAGCTTACTATCCGGGCCCTACGAGCAGTACTTC,CASSLLSGPYEQYF
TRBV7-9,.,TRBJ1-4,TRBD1,TGTGCCAGCAGTGACCGGGACAGGGGCCTTAATGAAAAACTGTTTTTT,CASSDRDRGLNEKLFF
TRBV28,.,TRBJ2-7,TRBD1,TGTGCCAGCAGTCCAAGACAGGGTACCCCCGAGCAGTACTTC,CASSPRQGTPEQYF
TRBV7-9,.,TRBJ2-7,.,TGTGCCAGCAGCTTACGACAAAGTGGAGAGCAGTACTTC,CASSLRQSGEQYF
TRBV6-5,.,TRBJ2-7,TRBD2,TGTGCCAGCAGTTACGGGGGGGGTTTCTCCTACGAGCAGTACTTC,CASSYGGGFSYEQYF
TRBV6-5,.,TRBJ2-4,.,TGTGCCAGCAGTTACTCCCTAGCCAAAAACATTCAGTACTTC,CASSYSLAKNIQYF
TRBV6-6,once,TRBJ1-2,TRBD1,TGTGCCAGCACCCAAAATAGTGGGACAGGGGACTATGGCTACACCTTC,CASTQNSGTGDYGYTF
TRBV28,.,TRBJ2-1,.,TGTGCCAGCAGGAGGGCCTGGGACAATGAGCAGTTCTTC,CASRRAWDNEQFF
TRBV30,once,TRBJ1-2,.,TGTGCCTGGAGAGCAGGAGCGGCCGGGACACCCCACTTC,CAWRAGAAGTPHF
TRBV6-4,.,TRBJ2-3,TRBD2,TGTGCCAGCAGTGACTCTAGCGGGGAAACAGATACGCAGTATTTT,CASSDSSGETDTQYF
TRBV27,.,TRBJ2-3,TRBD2,TGTGCCAGCAGCGGGGGGGGACCACTTGTCACAGATACGCAGTATTTT,CASSGGGPLVTDTQYF
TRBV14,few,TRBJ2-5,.,TGTGCCAGCAGCCAAGGATATGGGGACACGGAAGAGACCCAGTACTTC,CASSQGYGDTEETQYF
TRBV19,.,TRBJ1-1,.,TGTGCCAGTAAGGAACAGGCGAACACTGAAGCTTTCTTT,CASKEQANTEAFF
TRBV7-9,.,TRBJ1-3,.,TGTGCCAGCAGCTTAGAAGGGGCTATAAGCACCATATATTTT,CASSLEGAISTIYF
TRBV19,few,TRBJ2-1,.,TGTGCCAGTAGTATTTCCTCAAAGCAGTTCTTC,CASSISSKQFF
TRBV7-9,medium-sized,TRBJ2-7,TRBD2,TGTGCCAGCAGCCCTAGCGGGGGAACCTACGAGCAGTACTTC,CASSPSGGTYEQYF
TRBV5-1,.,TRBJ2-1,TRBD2,TGCGCCAGCATGGTGTATCCAGCGGGGAATGAGCAGTTCTTC,CASMVYPAGNEQFF
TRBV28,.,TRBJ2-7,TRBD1,TGTGCCAGCACCGCTCTAGGGACAGTGTATCGTTACGAGCAGTACTTC,CASTALGTVYRYEQYF
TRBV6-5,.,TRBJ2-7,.,TGTGCCAGCAGTTATTCCGGAATCTCCTACGAGCAGTACTTC,CASSYSGISYEQYF
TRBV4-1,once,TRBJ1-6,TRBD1,TGCGCCAGCAGCCAAGTAGCACAGGGGTTCGATTCACCCCTCCACTTT,CASSQVAQGFDSPLHF
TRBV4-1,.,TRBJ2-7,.,TGCGCCAGCAGCCAAGACCAGCAAAGGGCCTACGAGCAGTACTTC,CASSQDQQRAYEQYF
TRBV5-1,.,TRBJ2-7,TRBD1,TGCGCCAGCAGCTTGGTTGTCGGACAGGGACACGAGCAGTACTTC,CASSLVVGQGHEQYF
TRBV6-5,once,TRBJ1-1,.,TGTGCCAGCAGTGGACTGGGGTGGGGCAGCCCTGAAGCTTTCTTT,CASSGLGWGSPEAFF
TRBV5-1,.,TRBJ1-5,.,TGCGCCAGCAGCTTGGGGGACATAGGCGGTCAGCCCCAGCATTTT,CASSLGDIGGQPQHF
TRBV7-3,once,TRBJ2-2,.,TGTGCCAGCAGCTTAACCTGGGGACAACGGACCGGGGAGCTGTTTTTT,CASSLTWGQRTGELFF
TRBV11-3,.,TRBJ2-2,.,TGTGCCAGCAGCTTAGACAGGGGAGGGACCGGGGAGCTGTTTTTT,CASSLDRGGTGELFF
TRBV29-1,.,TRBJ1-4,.,TGCAGCGCCGTTAAAGGGGCGGGTGAAAAACTGTTTTTT,CSAVKGAGEKLFF
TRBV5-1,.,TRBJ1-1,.,TGCGCCAGCAGCTTGGTGGTAGGGAGGAACACTGAAGCTTTCTTT,CASSLVVGRNTEAFF
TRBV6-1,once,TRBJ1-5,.,TGTGCCAGCAGTGAATATCCGACCCAGCTTAGCAATCAGCCCCAGCATTTT,CASSEYPTQLSNQPQHF
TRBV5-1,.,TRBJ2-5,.,TGCGCCAGCAGCTTGACAAGGGTCCAAGAGACCCAGTACTTC,CASSLTRVQETQYF
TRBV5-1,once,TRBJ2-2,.,TGCGCCAGCAGCGGGGCTCGTTCGTTCACCGGGGAGCTGTTTTTT,CASSGARSFTGELFF
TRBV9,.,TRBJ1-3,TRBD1,TGTGCCAGCAGCGCGTGGACAGGGGCAAACACCATATATTTT,CASSAWTGANTIYF
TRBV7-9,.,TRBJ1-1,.,TGTGCCAGCAGCTTAGCCAGTTTGATGACTGAAGCTTTCTTT,CASSLASLMTEAFF
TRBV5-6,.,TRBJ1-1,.,TGTGCCAGCAGCTTAGACAGGCAAGCTTTCTTT,CASSLDRQAFF